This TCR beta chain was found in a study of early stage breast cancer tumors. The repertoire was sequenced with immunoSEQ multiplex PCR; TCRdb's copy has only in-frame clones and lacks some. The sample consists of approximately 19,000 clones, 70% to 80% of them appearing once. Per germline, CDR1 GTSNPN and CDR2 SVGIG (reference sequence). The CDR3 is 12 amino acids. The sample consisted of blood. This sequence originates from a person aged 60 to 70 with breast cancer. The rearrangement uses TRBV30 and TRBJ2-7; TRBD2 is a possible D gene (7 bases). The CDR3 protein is CAVVTGRVEQYF. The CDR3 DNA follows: TGTGCAGTTGTTACAGGGAGGGTCGAGCAGTACTTC.